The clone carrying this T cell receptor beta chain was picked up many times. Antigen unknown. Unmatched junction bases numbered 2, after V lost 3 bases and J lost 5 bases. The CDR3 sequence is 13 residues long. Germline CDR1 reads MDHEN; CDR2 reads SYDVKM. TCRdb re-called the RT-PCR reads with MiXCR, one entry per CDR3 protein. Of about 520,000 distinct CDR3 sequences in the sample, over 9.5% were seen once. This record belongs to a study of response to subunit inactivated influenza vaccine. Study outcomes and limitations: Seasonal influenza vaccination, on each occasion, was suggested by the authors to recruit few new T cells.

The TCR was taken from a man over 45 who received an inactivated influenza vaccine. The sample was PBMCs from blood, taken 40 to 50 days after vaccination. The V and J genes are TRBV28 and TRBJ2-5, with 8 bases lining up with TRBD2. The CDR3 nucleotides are TGTGCCAGCAGTTTTCGGGGGGGGGAGACCCAGTACTTC. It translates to CASSFRGGETQYF.